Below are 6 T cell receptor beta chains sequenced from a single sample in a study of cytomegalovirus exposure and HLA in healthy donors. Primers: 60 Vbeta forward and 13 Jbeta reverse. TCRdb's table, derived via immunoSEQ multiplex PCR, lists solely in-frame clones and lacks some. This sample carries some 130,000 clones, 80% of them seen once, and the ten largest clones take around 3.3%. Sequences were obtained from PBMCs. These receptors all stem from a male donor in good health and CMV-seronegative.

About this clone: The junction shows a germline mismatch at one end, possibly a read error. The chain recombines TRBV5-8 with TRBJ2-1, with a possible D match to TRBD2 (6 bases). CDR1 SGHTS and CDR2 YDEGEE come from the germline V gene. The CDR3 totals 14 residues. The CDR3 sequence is CASSVRLGTNGQFF. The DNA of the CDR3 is TGTGCCAGCAGCGTACGACTAGGGACGAATGGGCAGTTCTTC.

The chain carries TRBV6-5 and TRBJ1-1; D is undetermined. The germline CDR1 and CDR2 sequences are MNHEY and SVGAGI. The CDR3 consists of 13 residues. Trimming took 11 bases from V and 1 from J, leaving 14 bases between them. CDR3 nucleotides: TGTGCCGTAACTTCACGGGAGAACACTGAAGCTTTCTTT. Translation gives CAVTSRENTEAFF.

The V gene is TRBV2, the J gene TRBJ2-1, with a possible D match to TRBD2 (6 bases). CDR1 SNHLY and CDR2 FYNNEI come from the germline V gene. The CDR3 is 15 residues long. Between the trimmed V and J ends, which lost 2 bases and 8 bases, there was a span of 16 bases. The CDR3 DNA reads TGTGCCAGCAGTGAATGGGGCTCACGGGGGTATGAGCAGTTCTTC. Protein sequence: CASSEWGSRGYEQFF. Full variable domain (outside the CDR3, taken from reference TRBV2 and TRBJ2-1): EPEVTQTPSHQVTQMGQEVILRCVPISNHLYFYWYRQILGQKVEFLVSFYNNEISEKSEIFDDQFSVERPDGSNFTLKIRSTKLEDSAMYFCASSEWGSRGYEQFFGPGTRLTVL.

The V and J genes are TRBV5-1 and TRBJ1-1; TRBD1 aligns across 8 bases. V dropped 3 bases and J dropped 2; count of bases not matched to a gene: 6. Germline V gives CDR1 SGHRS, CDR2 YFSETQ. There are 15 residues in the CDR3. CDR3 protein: CASSSHQGANTEAFF. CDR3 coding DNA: TGCGCCAGCAGCTCCCACCAGGGGGCCAACACTGAAGCTTTCTTT.

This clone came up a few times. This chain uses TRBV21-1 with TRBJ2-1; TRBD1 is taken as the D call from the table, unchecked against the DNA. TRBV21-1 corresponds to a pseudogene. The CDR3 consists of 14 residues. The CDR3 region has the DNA TGTGCCAGCAGCTTCCGGGACAGGGTGGTTGAGCAGTTCTTC. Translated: CASSFRDRVVEQFF.

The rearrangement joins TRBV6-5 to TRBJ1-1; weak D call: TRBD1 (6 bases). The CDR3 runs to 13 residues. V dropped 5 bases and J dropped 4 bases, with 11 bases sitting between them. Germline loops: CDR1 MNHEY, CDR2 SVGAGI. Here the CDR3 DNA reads TGTGCCAGCAGTATGGGGGCGGCCACTGAAGCTTTCTTT. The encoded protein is CASSMGAATEAFF.